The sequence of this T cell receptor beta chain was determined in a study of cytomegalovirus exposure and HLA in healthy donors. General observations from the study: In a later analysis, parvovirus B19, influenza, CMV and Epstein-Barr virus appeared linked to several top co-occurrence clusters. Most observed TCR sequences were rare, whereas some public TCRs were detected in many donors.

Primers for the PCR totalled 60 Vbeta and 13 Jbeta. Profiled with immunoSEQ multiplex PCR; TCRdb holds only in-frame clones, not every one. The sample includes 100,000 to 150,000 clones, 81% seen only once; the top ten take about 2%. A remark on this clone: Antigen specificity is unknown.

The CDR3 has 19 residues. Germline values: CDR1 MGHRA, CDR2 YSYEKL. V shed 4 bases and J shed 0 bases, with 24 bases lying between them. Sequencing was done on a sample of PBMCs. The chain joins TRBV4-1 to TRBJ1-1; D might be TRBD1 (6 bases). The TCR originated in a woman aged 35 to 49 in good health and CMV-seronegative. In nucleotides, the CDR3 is TGCGCCAGCAGCCCAAGATGGTCAGGGGCTTCTTTGTTGAACACTGAAGCTTTCTTT. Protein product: CASSPRWSGASLLNTEAFF.